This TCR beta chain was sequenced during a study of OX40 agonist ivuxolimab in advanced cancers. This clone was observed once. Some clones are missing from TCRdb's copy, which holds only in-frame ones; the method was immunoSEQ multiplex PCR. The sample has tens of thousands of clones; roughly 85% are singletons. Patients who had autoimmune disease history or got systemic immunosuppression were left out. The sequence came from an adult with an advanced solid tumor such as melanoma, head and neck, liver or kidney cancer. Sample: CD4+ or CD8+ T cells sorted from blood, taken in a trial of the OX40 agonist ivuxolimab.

In nucleotides, the CDR3 is TGCGCCAGCAGGGACACCCTCGGGACTGAAGCTTTCTTT. As protein: CASRDTLGTEAFF. J is TRBJ1-1 and V is TRBV10-2; the D gene is possibly TRBD1 (5 bases). Trimming removed 6 bases at V and 5 bases at J, with 13 bases between. The CDR3 consists of 13 residues. In germline, CDR1 is WSHSY, CDR2 SAAADI.